The source of this TCR beta chain is a study of beta chain features in type 1 diabetes. Whole-study findings and limits: Since sequencing was performed on cDNA, cells with high TCR expression could be over-represented. TCRB CDR3s from Type 1 diabetes patients were moderately but significantly shorter in all four CD4+ subsets. Amplification by PCR could prefer shorter templates, with the same effect in patients and controls.

Via the markers CD45RO/CCR7/CD25/CD127/CD95/CD27, stem cell-like memory, regulatory, central memory and naive CD4+ cells were sorted. The authors reverse transcribed all of the isolated RNA, so sequencing captured expressed TCRB transcripts. Sequencing was performed with immunoSEQ multiplex PCR; in TCRdb, only in-frame clones are kept and a portion is missing. The sample consists of 680,000 or so clones, around 15% of them appearing once. Only a few counts were recorded for this clone. Antigen: not known. Sequenced input: naive CD4+ T cells from blood. This clonotype originated in a man aged 18 to 35 in good health.

CDR3 coding DNA: TGTGCCAGCAGTTTGATGGGACTAGCGGGAGGGCGCGGCACAGATACGCAGTATTTT. Its protein product is CASSLMGLAGGRGTDTQYF. The chain recombines TRBV27 with TRBJ2-3, with 16 positions matching TRBD2. Trimming removed 3 bases from V and 1 base from J; junction bases left unmatched: 7. The CDR3 is 19 residues long. The V gene's germline CDR1 is MNHEY and CDR2 SMNVEV (reference sequence).